Shown below are 28 T cell receptor beta chains from a single sample sequenced in a study of T cells in Graves' hyperthyroidism and ophthalmopathy. Regions amplified from RNA transcripts were the TCR beta CDR3 regions. The HTBI set primed first-round TCR CDR3 RT-PCR. Each CDR3 protein gets one entry after TCRdb re-called the multiplex PCR reads with MiXCR. The profile shows hundreds of thousands of distinct CDR3 sequences, about 25% of them singletons. Input material: blood. These receptor sequences come from a man in his forties with Graves' hyperthyroidism that later progressed to Graves' ophthalmopathy.

This clonotype was seen many times. The chain links TRBV20-1 to TRBJ2-7; 9 bases map to TRBD2. Germline CDR1 and CDR2: DFQATT and SNEGSKA (reference sequence). The CDR3 is 14 residues long. Trimming took 5 bases from V and 4 from J; bases not matched to a gene: 9. CDR3 region: CSAPPLAGPYEQYF. The DNA of the CDR3 is TGCAGTGCTCCACCACTAGCGGGTCCGTACGAGCAGTACTTC.

This clonotype was observed a handful of times. CDR3 DNA sequence: TGTGCCAGCAGTGAATTTGGGACTAGCGGCCAAGAGACCCAGTACTTC. As protein: CASSEFGTSGQETQYF. This chain links TRBV25-1 with TRBJ2-5, with TRBD2 identical over 11 bases. CDR1 and CDR2 (germline): MGHDK, SYGVNS. V dropped 1 base and J dropped 1; count of bases not matched to a gene: 2. The CDR3 contains 16 residues.

The chain is built from TRBV30 and TRBJ2-7; D remains unclear. Trimming removed 8 bases at V and 5 bases at J, with 19 bases between. CDR3 length equals 13 residues. Germline assignment: CDR1 GTSNPN and CDR2 SVGIG (reference sequence). DNA for the CDR3: TGTGCCCGTAGCCCGGGTGGATCCCACGAGCAGTACTTC. Translation gives CARSPGGSHEQYF.

This clonotype appeared many times. CDR3 sequence: CAILGEGLETQYF. CDR3 nucleotides: TGTGCCATCCTGGGGGAGGGCCTGGAGACCCAGTACTTC. This chain links TRBV7-9 with TRBJ2-5; TRBD2 aligns across 7 bases. The CDR3 totals 13 residues. The germline gives CDR1 SEHNR, CDR2 FQNEAQ (reference sequence). V shed 10 bases, J shed 5 bases, and the junction held 10 bases outside the gene matches.

This clonotype appeared many times. This rearrangement joins TRBV30 to TRBJ2-7; D uncertain. The V and J ends lost 6 bases and 3 bases respectively, with 24 bases between them. This CDR3 spans 16 amino acids. The germline CDR1 and CDR2 sequences are GTSNPN and SVGIG (reference sequence). In DNA, the CDR3 is TGTGCCTGCTCCCCCGATAGGTGGAAATTCAACTACGAGCAGTACTTC. Amino acid sequence: CACSPDRWKFNYEQYF.

This clonotype was recorded at least ten times. This rearrangement joins TRBV20-1 to TRBJ2-7, with 10 bases aligning to TRBD2. Germline V gene data show CDR1 as DFQATT and CDR2 as SNEGSKA (reference sequence). The CDR3 has 16 residues. Trimming at V came to 0 bases and at J to 7 bases, leaving 12 bases not matched to a gene. The CDR3 sequence is CSARERTSGIIWEQYF. CDR3 DNA sequence: TGCAGTGCTAGAGAGCGAACTAGCGGGATCATCTGGGAGCAGTACTTC.

The table lists this clonotype with many counts. The CDR3 DNA follows: TGCAGTGCTAGAGAGGACAGCCCGGGTGGCTACACCTTC. It specifies CSAREDSPGGYTF. The chain couples TRBV20-1 to TRBJ1-2; weak D call: TRBD1 (6 bases). Germline values: CDR1 DFQATT, CDR2 SNEGSKA (reference sequence). Trimming removed 0 bases from V and 7 bases from J, with 12 bases in between. The CDR3 length is 13 residues.

This chain links TRBV12-3 or TRBV12-4 with TRBJ1-2; 8 bases align to TRBD1. The trim removed 6 bases at V and 7 bases at J, leaving 4 bases unmatched. The CDR3 runs to 12 residues. CDR3 sequence: CASRDGQGGYTF. In nucleotides, the CDR3 is TGTGCCAGCAGGGACGGACAGGGTGGCTACACCTTC.

The rearrangement joins TRBV25-1 to TRBJ1-1; D is possibly TRBD1 (6 bases). Germline V gene lookup returns CDR1 MGHDK and CDR2 SYGVNS. This CDR3 spans 14 amino acids. The V gene lost 6 bases and the J gene lost 6 bases, with 17 bases spanning the gap. The CDR3 DNA sequence: TGTGCCAGCAGCGTCAGGGGAGGTACGGCTGAAGCTTTCTTT. Its translation: CASSVRGGTAEAFF. Full variable domain (remainder filled in from reference TRBV25-1 and TRBJ1-1): EADIYQTPRYLVIGTGKKITLECSQTMGHDKMYWYQQDPGMELHLIHYSYGVNSTEKGDLSSESTVSRIRTEHFPLTLESARPSHTSQYLCASSVRGGTAEAFFGQGTRLTVV.

The chain joins TRBV12-3 or TRBV12-4 to TRBJ1-1, with D unclear. The CDR3 is 13 amino acids. Trimming cost V 3 bases and J 6 bases, with 11 bases left between them. DNA for the CDR3: TGTGCCAGCAGTTTCGACGGCGAATCTGAAGCTTTCTTT. Amino acids: CASSFDGESEAFF.

This clonotype was detected ten times or more. The gene calls are TRBV5-1 and TRBJ2-7; D ambiguous. The CDR3 extends over 14 amino acids. CDR1 and CDR2 from the germline V gene are SGHRS and YFSETQ. V was trimmed by 0 bases and J by 4 bases, leaving 11 bases between them. The CDR3 coding sequence is TGCGCCAGCAGCTTGGAAAGGGCGGAGTACGAGCAGTACTTC. Protein sequence: CASSLERAEYEQYF. The full variable domain, completed using reference TRBV5-1 and TRBJ2-7, is KAGVTQTPRYLIKTRGQQVTLSCSPISGHRSVSWYQQTPGQGLQFLFEYFSETQRNKGNFPGRFSGRQFSNSRSEMNVSTLELGDSALYLCASSLERAEYEQYFGPGTRLTVT.

The V call is TRBV19, the J call TRBJ1-1; D is undetermined. The V gene lost 6 bases and the J gene lost 4 bases, with 18 bases spanning the gap. Looked up from germline, CDR1 is LNHDA and CDR2 is SQIVND (reference sequence). The CDR3 is 15 residues long. The CDR3, as DNA: TGTGCCAGTAGCCGACTGGGAGGATCGGTCACTGAAGCTTTCTTT. Protein: CASSRLGGSVTEAFF.

This clonotype was counted ten times or more. This chain connects TRBV7-8 to TRBJ2-7; D is tentatively TRBD1 or TRBD2 (5 bases each). Germline V CDR1 and CDR2: SGHVS, FQNEAQ. The CDR3 is 17 amino acids. Trimming left V 7 bases short and J 5 bases short, with 27 bases between. The CDR3 bases are TGTGCCAGCACCATTAGGTCCGGGGCAGGTGCACCGAACGAGCAGTACTTC. Protein product: CASTIRSGAGAPNEQYF.

Turning to this clonotype: A junction end diverges from the germline sequence, so it may reflect a read error. The CDR3 nucleotides are TGTGCCAGCAGTAACCCAACCGTGTGG. Translation: CASSNPTVW. The chain employs TRBV6-5 and TRBJ1-1; no reliable D call. CDR3 length: 9 amino acids. CDR1 is MNHEY, CDR2 SVGAGI, per germline.

The rearrangement joins TRBV30 to TRBJ1-2; D call uncertain. Trimming pared 0 bases from V and 5 bases from J, leaving 4 bases between. Germline V lookup: CDR1 GTSNPN, CDR2 SVGIG (reference sequence). The CDR3 is 11 residues long. The DNA for the CDR3 is TGTGCCTGGAGTGTACAGTATGGCTACACCTTC. Amino acids: CAWSVQYGYTF.

This clonotype came up many times. This rearrangement joins TRBV18 to TRBJ2-7; possibly TRBD2 for D (6 bases). Germline CDR1 reads KGHSH; CDR2 reads LQKENI. The ends were cut back, 1 base at V and 5 bases at J, with 9 bases in the middle. This CDR3 has 13 residues. CDR3 residues: CASSPRAGNEQYF. CDR3 in DNA: TGTGCCAGCTCACCACGGGCGGGAAACGAGCAGTACTTC. The whole variable domain, remainder taken from reference TRBV18 and TRBJ2-7, is NAGVMQNPRHLVRRRGQEARLRCSPMKGHSHVYWYRQLPEEGLKFMVYLQKENIIDESGMPKERFSAEFPKEGPSILRIQQVVRGDSAAYFCASSPRAGNEQYFGPGTRLTVT.

This clonotype was seen many times. This sequence joins TRBV20-1 and TRBJ2-5, with D perhaps matching TRBD2 (6 bases). There are 12 residues in the CDR3. Germline V CDR1 and CDR2: DFQATT, SNEGSKA (reference sequence). V lost 3 bases and J 5 bases, leaving 10 bases between the germline ends. The chain's CDR3 is CSASPGSETQYF. The CDR3 DNA reads as TGCAGTGCTAGCCCCGGGAGTGAGACCCAGTACTTC.

The table lists this clonotype with a few counts. This chain connects TRBV2 to TRBJ2-2, with a tentative D call TRBD1 (7 bases). This CDR3 is built from 15 residues. The V and J ends lost 6 bases and 4 bases respectively, with 15 bases between them. Germline CDR1 and CDR2: SNHLY and FYNNEI. In DNA, the CDR3 is TGTGCCAGCAGCCGCGGGACAGAACTCACCGGGGAGCTGTTTTTT. The encoded protein is CASSRGTELTGELFF.

The J gene is TRBJ1-1, the V gene TRBV7-2; D might be TRBD1 (6 bases). Germline CDR1 is SGHTA and CDR2 is FQGNSA. This CDR3 has 15 amino acids. V lost 2 bases and J lost 7, with 17 bases in between. DNA for the CDR3: TGTGCCAGCAGCTTATGGACAGTCGGGGAAAGTGAAGCTTTCTTT. Translated: CASSLWTVGESEAFF. The complete variable domain, with remaining parts taken from reference TRBV7-2 and TRBJ1-1, reads GAGVSQSPSNKVTEKGKDVELRCDPISGHTALYWYRQSLGQGLEFLIYFQGNSAPDKSGLPSDRFSAERTGGSVSTLTIQRTQQEDSAVYLCASSLWTVGESEAFFGQGTRLTVV.

This clonotype was counted many times. The rearrangement links TRBV6-5 to TRBJ1-6; tentatively, D is TRBD1 (6 bases). This CDR3 is 15 amino acids long. Between the trimmed V and J ends, which lost 6 bases and 8 bases, there was a span of 17 bases. Germline CDR1 and CDR2: MNHEY and SVGAGI. The DNA of the CDR3 is TGTGCCAGCAGGCCGACGACAGGTCCGGATTCACCCCTCCACTTT. Encoded protein: CASRPTTGPDSPLHF.

V gene TRBV12-3 or TRBV12-4 combines with J gene TRBJ1-6; D is ambiguous. V was pared by 5 bases and J by 9 bases, with 5 bases between. There are 11 residues in the CDR3. CDR3 DNA sequence: TGTGCCAGCAGTGAGGGTTCACCCCTCCACTTT. This encodes CASSEGSPLHF.

This clonotype showed up many times. CDR3 DNA sequence: TGTGCCAGTAGTCAAGTTATGAACACTGAAGCTTTCTTT. This encodes CASSQVMNTEAFF. The chain carries TRBV19 and TRBJ1-1, with D unclear. Trimming stripped 5 bases from V and 0 bases from J, with 7 bases between. CDR1 and CDR2 (germline): LNHDA, SQIVND (reference sequence). This CDR3 has 13 residues.

There are many counts of this clonotype. The V gene is TRBV9, the J gene TRBJ2-2; no clear D gene. This CDR3 has 15 residues. Germline V gene data show CDR1 as SGDLS and CDR2 as YYNGEE. The V end was cut by 0 bases, the J end by 0 bases, with 6 bases between. CDR3 coding DNA: TGTGCCAGCAGCGTAGGGTCGGCGAACACCGGGGAGCTGTTTTTT. Amino acids: CASSVGSANTGELFF.

The rearrangement joins TRBV28 to TRBJ1-1; no clear D. The CDR3 is 11 amino acids. CDR1 is MDHEN, CDR2 SYDVKM, per germline. Trimming took off 8 bases at V and 7 bases at J, with 11 bases between the two ends. CDR3 DNA sequence: TGTGCCAGCCAACTGCTGGGTGAAGCTTTCTTT. Its translation: CASQLLGEAFF. The complete variable domain, with remaining parts taken from reference TRBV28 and TRBJ1-1, reads DVKVTQSSRYLVKRTGEKVFLECVQDMDHENMFWYRQDPGLGLRLIYFSYDVKMKEKGDIPEGYSVSREKKERFSLILESASTNQTSMYLCASQLLGEAFFGQGTRLTVV.

This clonotype was seen at least ten times. CDR3 bases: TGTGCCAGCAGCATACCACAGGGGGCGGACACTGAAGCTTTCTTT. This codes for CASSIPQGADTEAFF. This chain uses TRBV9 with TRBJ1-1, with 9 bases lining up with TRBD1. The CDR3 spans 15 residues. Per germline, CDR1 SGDLS and CDR2 YYNGEE. Unmatched junction bases numbered 7, after V lost 4 bases and J lost 3 bases.

This clonotype was detected ten times or more. This could be a read error, since a much larger clone is one nucleotide away. The chain recombines TRBV25-1 with TRBJ1-2; D is uncertain. This CDR3 is built from 13 residues. Germline CDR1 and CDR2: MGHDK and SYGVNS. The CDR3 DNA is TGTGCCAGCAGTGCGCTAGGAGGGAGTGGCCACACCTTC. It yields the protein CASSALGGSGHTF.

In its sample, this clonotype was seen many times. The V call is TRBV30, the J call TRBJ1-5, with 10 bases matching TRBD1. The CDR3 extends over 15 amino acids. The germline V gene encodes CDR1 GTSNPN and CDR2 SVGIG (reference sequence). The trim removed 5 bases at V and 2 bases at J, leaving 6 bases unmatched. CDR3 protein: CAWGDRGVGNQPQHF. The CDR3 DNA sequence: TGTGCCTGGGGGGACAGGGGCGTTGGCAATCAGCCCCAGCATTTT.

This clonotype was recorded many times. The J gene is TRBJ1-2, the V gene TRBV6-5; D is unclear. Germline CDR1 MNHEY, CDR2 SVGAGI. The CDR3 has 14 residues. The V end was cut by 6 bases, the J end by 8 bases, with 19 bases between. CDR3 amino acids: CASSRYGPVDGYTF. In DNA form, the CDR3 reads TGTGCCAGCAGCCGTTACGGGCCAGTCGACGGCTACACCTTC.